Shown below are 7 T cell receptor beta chains from a single sample sequenced in a study of T cells in Graves' hyperthyroidism and ophthalmopathy. TCR beta CDR3 region amplification was performed from RNA transcripts. The primer set for the first-round RT-PCR of the TCR CDR3 was HTBI. TCRdb redid the calling of the multiplex PCR reads with MiXCR, one entry per CDR3 protein. Of about 590,000 distinct CDR3 sequences listed, around 16% are singletons. Sequenced sample: blood. The receptor set was obtained from a woman aged 25 to 39 with Graves' hyperthyroidism.

This clonotype was recorded at least ten times. V is TRBV5-1 and J is TRBJ1-1, with 9 positions matching TRBD1. CDR3 size: 17 residues. J gave up 0 bases and V 8 bases, and 14 bases lay outside the gene matches. CDR1 is SGHRS, CDR2 YFSETQ, per germline. The CDR3 DNA sequence: TGCGCCAGTAATCACGGCGGGACAGGGTTAGTGAACACTGAAGCTTTCTTT. It is translated as CASNHGGTGLVNTEAFF.

This clonotype was detected only a few times. V usage is TRBV19 and J usage is TRBJ2-7; 7 bases align to TRBD1. This CDR3 contains 14 residues. V lost 2 bases and J lost 2; bases outside the gene matches: 3. The germline V gene encodes CDR1 LNHDA and CDR2 SQIVND (reference sequence). The CDR3 loop reads CASSIRGGTYEQYF. Here the CDR3 DNA reads TGTGCCAGTAGTATAAGAGGGGGCACCTACGAGCAGTACTTC.

The V and J genes are TRBV3-1 and TRBJ1-2; D possibly corresponds to TRBD1 (5 bases). CDR3 length equals 13 residues. Germline V CDR1 and CDR2: LGHDT, YNNKEL (reference sequence). V shed 0 bases and J shed 7 bases, with 9 bases lying between them. For the CDR3, the DNA is TGTGCCAGCAGCCAAGACCAGGGACTTGGCTACACCTTC. It encodes CASSQDQGLGYTF.

The genes are TRBV6-4 and TRBJ2-3, with D tentatively TRBD2 (5 bases). The CDR3 totals 15 residues. The V gene lost 1 base and the J gene lost 2 bases, with 10 bases spanning the gap. Germline values: CDR1 MRHNA, CDR2 SNTAGT. The CDR3 bases are TGTGCCAGCAGTGACTTAGGACTCGCCACAGATACGCAGTATTTT. Its protein product is CASSDLGLATDTQYF.

In this sample, this clonotype turned up many times. The rearrangement uses TRBV28 and TRBJ1-5, with 8 bases that match TRBD1. CDR1 is MDHEN, CDR2 SYDVKM, per germline. V lost 2 bases and J lost 0; bases outside the gene matches: 9. The CDR3 runs to 18 residues. The CDR3 DNA reads as TGTGCCAGCAGTTTAGGGGGACAGGCTCTTTATAGCAATCAGCCCCAGCATTTT. Translated, it gives CASSLGGQALYSNQPQHF.

Ten or more counts support this clonotype. The gene calls are TRBV6-1 and TRBJ1-3, with D possibly being TRBD1 (5 bases). CDR3 size: 16 residues. CDR1 is MNHNS, CDR2 SASEGT, per germline. V shed 4 bases and J shed 0 bases, with 13 bases lying between them. DNA of the CDR3: TGTGCCAGCAGTGGACGGGACTCTCCCTCTGGAAACACCATATATTTT. It codes for CASSGRDSPSGNTIYF.

CDR3 sequence: CASSLFGGPGPRGYTF. DNA of the CDR3: TGTGCCAGCAGCCTGTTTGGTGGACCGGGACCGCGAGGCTACACCTTC. This chain uses TRBV4-2 with TRBJ1-2, with D maybe TRBD1 (5 bases). CDR1 is LGHNA and CDR2 is YNFKEQ in the germline V gene. The CDR3 consists of 16 residues. V was shortened by 4 bases and J by 8 bases, with 23 bases between the two germline ends.